This TCR beta chain was identified in a study of cytomegalovirus exposure and HLA in healthy donors. Use of 60 Vbeta and 13 Jbeta primers characterized the PCR. Some clones are missing from TCRdb's copy, which holds only in-frame ones; the method was immunoSEQ multiplex PCR. Of roughly 300,000 clones listed, approximately 90% are singletons. The CDR3 has 15 amino acids. V was trimmed by 1 base and J by 1 base, leaving 10 bases between them. CDR1 is SGHNT and CDR2 is YYREEE in the germline V gene (reference sequence). The sample was PBMCs. The receptor's source is a man aged 35 to 55 in good health and CMV-seropositive. The rearrangement uses TRBV5-4 and TRBJ2-3; possible D gene TRBD1, 5 bases. CDR3 DNA: TGTGCCAGCAGCTTGCAGGGTGCAGGCACAGATACGCAGTATTTT. Translating gives CASSLQGAGTDTQYF. Using reference TRBV5-4 and TRBJ2-3 for the parts outside the CDR3, the full variable domain is ETGVTQSPTHLIKTRGQQVTLRCSSQSGHNTVSWYQQALGQGPQFIFQYYREEENGRGNFPPRFSGLQFPNYSSELNVNALELDDSALYLCASSLQGAGTDTQYFGPGTRLTVL.